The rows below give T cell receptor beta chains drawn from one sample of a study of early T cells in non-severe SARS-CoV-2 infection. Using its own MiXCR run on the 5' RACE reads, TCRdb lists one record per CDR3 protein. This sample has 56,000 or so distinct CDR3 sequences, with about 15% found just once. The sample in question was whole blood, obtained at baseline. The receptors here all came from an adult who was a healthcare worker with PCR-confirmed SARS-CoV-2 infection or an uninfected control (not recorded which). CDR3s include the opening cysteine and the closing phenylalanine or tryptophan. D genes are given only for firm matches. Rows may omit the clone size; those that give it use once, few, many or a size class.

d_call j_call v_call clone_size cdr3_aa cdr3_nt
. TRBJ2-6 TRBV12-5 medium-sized CASGSLSGANVLTF TGTGCTAGTGGTTCCCTGTCCGGGGCCAACGTCCTGACTTTC
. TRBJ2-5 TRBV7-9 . CASSLRAAGETQYF TGTGCCAGCAGCCTGAGGGCCGCCGGAGAGACCCAGTACTTC
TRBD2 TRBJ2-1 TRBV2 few CASSGASGNNEQFF TGTGCCAGCAGTGGGGCTAGCGGAAACAATGAGCAGTTCTTC
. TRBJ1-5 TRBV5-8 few CASNGFNQPQHF TGTGCCAGCAATGGGTTTAATCAGCCCCAGCATTTT
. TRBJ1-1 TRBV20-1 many CSARPGTEAFF TGCAGTGCTAGACCGGGAACTGAAGCTTTCTTT
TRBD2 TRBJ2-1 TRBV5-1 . CASSLGPVERGVDNEQFF TGCGCCAGCAGCTTGGGACCCGTGGAGCGGGGAGTGGACAATGAGCAGTTCTTC
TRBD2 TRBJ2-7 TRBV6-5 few CASSLTSGEYEQYF TGTGCCAGCAGTTTAACTAGCGGGGAGTACGAGCAGTACTTC
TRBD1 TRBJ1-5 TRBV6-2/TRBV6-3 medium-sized CASSYSMAGTEGDSNQPQHF TGTGCCAGCAGTTACTCGATGGCCGGGACAGAGGGAGATAGCAATCAGCCCCAGCATTTT
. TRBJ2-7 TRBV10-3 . CAIRGDGYEQYF TGTGCCATCAGAGGGGACGGGTACGAGCAGTACTTC
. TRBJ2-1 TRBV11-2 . CASSLDGFYNEQFF TGTGCCAGCAGCTTAGACGGATTCTACAATGAGCAGTTCTTC
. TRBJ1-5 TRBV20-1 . CSARGTSNQPQHF TGCAGTGCTAGGGGAACTAGCAATCAGCCCCAGCATTTT
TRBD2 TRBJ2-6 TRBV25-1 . CASSGRGTSGSGANVLTF TGTGCCAGCAGTGGCCGGGGGACTAGCGGGAGTGGGGCCAACGTCCTGACTTTC
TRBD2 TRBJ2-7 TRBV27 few CASSWGEREKDEQYF TGTGCCAGCAGTTGGGGGGAGCGGGAGAAGGACGAGCAGTACTTC
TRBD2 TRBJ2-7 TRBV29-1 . CSVERLAGEEQYF TGCAGCGTTGAAAGGCTAGCGGGAGAAGAGCAGTACTTC
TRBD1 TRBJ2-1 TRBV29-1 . CSGGQGYWNEQFF TGCAGCGGGGGACAGGGGTACTGGAATGAGCAGTTCTTC
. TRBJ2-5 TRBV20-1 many CSARLGKETQYF TGCAGTGCTAGACTAGGGAAAGAGACCCAGTACTTC
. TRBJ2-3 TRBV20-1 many CSASGRYTDTQYF TGCAGTGCTTCGGGGAGATACACAGATACGCAGTATTTT
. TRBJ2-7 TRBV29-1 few CSVKAPYEQYF TGCAGCGTTAAGGCGCCCTACGAGCAGTACTTC
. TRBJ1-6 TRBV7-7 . CASSPPWSSYNSPLHF TGTGCCAGCAGCCCCCCTTGGAGCTCCTATAATTCACCCCTCCACTTT
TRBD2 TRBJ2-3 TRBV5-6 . CASSGTSGSTDTQYF TGTGCCAGCAGCGGGACTAGCGGGAGCACAGATACGCAGTATTTT
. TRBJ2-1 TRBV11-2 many CASSPLDYNEQFF TGTGCCAGCAGTCCCCTGGACTACAATGAGCAGTTCTTC
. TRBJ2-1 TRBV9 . CASSVGRYNEQFF TGTGCCAGCAGCGTCGGACGGTACAATGAGCAGTTCTTC
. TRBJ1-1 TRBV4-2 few CASLDPSGPTEAFF TGTGCCAGCCTCGACCCCTCAGGGCCCACTGAAGCTTTCTTT
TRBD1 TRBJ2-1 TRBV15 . CATSSRTGVYNEQFF TGTGCCACCAGCAGTCGGACAGGTGTTTACAATGAGCAGTTCTTC
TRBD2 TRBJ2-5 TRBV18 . CASSRVGGAETQYF TGTGCCAGCTCCCGCGTGGGAGGGGCAGAGACCCAGTACTTC
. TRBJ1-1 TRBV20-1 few CSASDRMNTEAFF TGCAGTGCTAGTGACAGGATGAACACTGAAGCTTTCTTT
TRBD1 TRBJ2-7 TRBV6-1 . CASGQGGFEQYF TGTGCCAGCGGACAGGGGGGCTTCGAGCAGTACTTC
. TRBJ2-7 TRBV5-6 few CASSLGDTAYEQYF TGTGCCAGCAGCTTGGGAGATACAGCCTACGAGCAGTACTTC
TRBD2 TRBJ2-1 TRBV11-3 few CASSLPGLPNEQFF TGTGCCAGCAGCTTACCGGGACTACCAAATGAGCAGTTCTTC